This T cell receptor beta chain was sequenced for a study of blood T cells in healthy people across ages. Isolated PBMCs totaled at least 6 million in each sample. With a J-beta primer mix and a sample-barcoded 5' primer, a second PCR ran about 6 to 11 cycles. Via MiXCR, TCRdb re-called the 5' RACE reads, giving one row per CDR3 protein. The sample records approximately 490,000 distinct CDR3 sequences, less than 25% being singletons. Looked up from germline, CDR1 is SGHRS and CDR2 is YFSETQ. This CDR3 comprises 13 residues. V was clipped by 4 bases and J by 7 bases, with 15 bases between them. In addition, the sample was reused for a study of T cells of mothers and their children. That work adds: Sequencing revealed no T cell clones that were persistent and microchimeric.

Sequencing used blood. The TCR was taken from a boy younger than 18 in good health. The rearrangement uses TRBV5-1 and TRBJ2-7; TRBD2 is a possible D gene (5 bases). The CDR3 DNA is TGCGCCAGCAGCACCGGAACCTCGGGGGAGCAGTACTTC. Translation gives CASSTGTSGEQYF.